Presented here are 29 T cell receptor beta chains from one specimen sequenced in a study of blood T cell repertoires in COVID-19. Only in-frame clones appear in the TCRdb table, and some are missing; sequencing was by immunoSEQ multiplex PCR. The data contain hundreds of thousands of clones, around 90% of them seen just once; the ten biggest clones take up roughly 1%. The sequenced material came from peripheral blood. These receptors were obtained from a woman in her 40s with COVID-19, enrolled during active disease.

This chain joins TRBV27 and TRBJ1-1; 8 positions agree with TRBD1. This CDR3 contains 18 residues. V trimming: 3 bases; J trimming: 1 base; junction bases outside the gene matches: 13. From germline, CDR1 is MNHEY and CDR2 SMNVEV (reference sequence). DNA for the CDR3: TGTGCCAGCAGTTTGCTCACAGGGGGAATCGGGAGGAACACTGAAGCTTTCTTT. Translated: CASSLLTGGIGRNTEAFF.

The sample holds many counts of this clone. This chain links TRBV7-9 with TRBJ1-2; D is ambiguous. The CDR3 covers 13 residues. Deletions cut 4 bases from V and 8 bases from J, with 14 bases between. Germline values: CDR1 SEHNR, CDR2 FQNEAQ (reference sequence). CDR3 nucleotide sequence: TGTGCCAGCAGCTCCGGGGTCGGTGTAGGCTACACCTTC. Protein sequence: CASSSGVGVGYTF. The variable domain in full, with the rest retrieved from reference TRBV7-9 and TRBJ1-2, is DTGVSQNPRHKITKRGQNVTFRCDPISEHNRLYWYRQTLGQGPEFLTYFQNEAQLEKSRLLSDRFSAERPKGSFSTLEIQRTEQGDSAMYLCASSSGVGVGYTFGSGTRLTVV.

V is TRBV7-2 and J is TRBJ2-3, with 8 bases fitting TRBD2. This CDR3 contains 16 residues. The germline V gene has CDR1 SGHTA and CDR2 FQGNSA. V shed 1 base and J 2 bases; nucleotides not matched to a gene: 5. CDR3 DNA sequence: TGTGCCAGCAGCTTAGTTGTTAGCGGGGACACAGATACGCAGTATTTT. Translation gives CASSLVVSGDTDTQYF.

This chain links TRBV5-1 with TRBJ2-5, with D possibly being TRBD1 (7 bases). From germline, CDR1 is SGHRS and CDR2 YFSETQ. The CDR3 has 15 amino acids. V was shortened by 2 bases and J by 5 bases, with 16 bases between the two germline ends. Here the CDR3 reads CASSLPTGTGETQYF. The DNA of the CDR3 is TGCGCCAGCAGCTTACCGACAGGGACTGGCGAGACCCAGTACTTC.

The chain is built from TRBV5-1 and TRBJ2-3; 8 bases agree with TRBD1. Germline trimming cut 0 bases from V and 6 bases from J; bases unmatched to any gene: 9. From germline, CDR1 is SGHRS and CDR2 YFSETQ. The CDR3 length is 16 residues. CDR3 coding DNA: TGCGCCAGCAGCTTGGACGGACAGGGTTCAATCGATACGCAGTATTTT. Translating gives CASSLDGQGSIDTQYF.

DNA for the CDR3: TGTGCCAGCAGCGTAGGTGGGAGGGGGGGCGTTGGCACTGAAGCTTTCTTT. Translating it yields CASSVGGRGGVGTEAFF. This rearrangement joins TRBV9 to TRBJ1-1; D is perhaps TRBD1 (6 bases). Germline V gives CDR1 SGDLS, CDR2 YYNGEE. With 0 bases removed from V and 4 bases from J, the gap between germline ends came to 19 bases. The CDR3 totals 17 residues.

The rearrangement uses TRBV6-5 and TRBJ2-7, with D perhaps matching TRBD1 (7 bases). This CDR3 comprises 15 residues. The germline V gene encodes CDR1 MNHEY and CDR2 SVGAGI. Trimming shortened V by 5 bases and J by 1 base, and 15 bases separated the two germline ends. The DNA of the CDR3 is TGTGCCAGCAGTAAACAGGGGAGGCGATCCTACGAGCAGTACTTC. Protein product: CASSKQGRRSYEQYF.

In its sample, this clone was seen many times. This rearrangement joins TRBV25-1 to TRBJ2-2; 9 nucleotides align to TRBD1. The V gene's germline CDR1 is MGHDK and CDR2 SYGVNS. The CDR3 totals 14 residues. With V trimmed by 4 bases and J by 3 bases, 0 bases remained unmatched. CDR3 bases: TGTGCCAGCAGTGGGACAGGGGACACCGGGGAGCTGTTTTTT. Translated: CASSGTGDTGELFF.

This clone was seen just once. The rearrangement joins TRBV3-1 (or the pseudogene TRBV3-2) to TRBJ1-2; D gene uncertain. V gave up 4 bases and J gave up 2 bases, with 11 bases separating them. The CDR3 totals 14 residues. CDR1 is LGHDT, CDR2 YNNKEL, per germline (reference sequence). For the CDR3, the DNA is TGTGCCAGCAGCCTCCGGGGAGGGAACTATGGCTACACCTTC. This translates into CASSLRGGNYGYTF.

The V call is TRBV5-4, the J call TRBJ1-6; TRBD1 agrees at 7 bases. The junction had 11 bases not matched to a gene; V was cut back by 4 bases and J by 7 bases. CDR1 SGHNT and CDR2 YYREEE come from the germline V gene (reference sequence). CDR3 length equals 16 residues. The DNA for the CDR3 is TGTGCCAGCAGCATCCCCAGACAGGGAGTAAATTCACCCCTCCACTTT. It yields the protein CASSIPRQGVNSPLHF.

V and J are TRBV27 and TRBJ2-7, with D perhaps TRBD1 (6 bases). With 1 base removed from V and 3 bases from J, the gap between germline ends came to 13 bases. Germline V lookup: CDR1 MNHEY, CDR2 SMNVEV (reference sequence). The CDR3 extends over 15 amino acids. The CDR3 DNA reads TGTGCCAGCAGTTTATTCGCAGGGGCGGGCTACGAGCAGTACTTC. Residues: CASSLFAGAGYEQYF.

The chain carries TRBV30 and TRBJ1-2, with D perhaps TRBD1 (6 bases). CDR1 is GTSNPN and CDR2 is SVGIG in the germline V gene (reference sequence). The CDR3 totals 11 residues. V shed 7 bases and J shed 7 bases, with 13 bases lying between them. The CDR3 reads CAFGGRTGYTF. In DNA, the CDR3 is TGTGCCTTCGGGGGGCGGACTGGCTACACCTTC.

This chain uses TRBV9 with TRBJ2-2, with 9 bases identical to TRBD2. CDR1 is SGDLS, CDR2 YYNGEE, per germline. The V and J ends lost 1 base and 1 base, in that order; junction bases with no gene match: 2. The CDR3 runs 16 residues. CDR3 sequence: CASSVFSGGNTGELFF. For the CDR3, the DNA is TGTGCCAGCAGCGTATTTAGCGGGGGGAACACCGGGGAGCTGTTTTTT.

This clone was recorded once. The chain joins TRBV21-1 to TRBJ2-5; the D segment call TRBD2 is taken from the table without a DNA check. TRBV21-1 is marked as a pseudogene. The CDR3 spans 13 residues. CDR3 nucleotide sequence: TGTGCCAACGCCGGGACTCCCTCGGGGACCCAGTACTTC. This sequence encodes CANAGTPSGTQYF.

As concerns this clone: At the DNA level, this CDR3 is encoded by other sequences in the same sample as well. J is TRBJ2-3 and V is TRBV7-2; TRBD2 might be the D (7 bases). From germline, CDR1 is SGHTA and CDR2 FQGNSA. Between the trimmed V and J ends, which lost 0 bases and 6 bases, there was a span of 13 bases. The CDR3 consists of 15 residues. The chain's CDR3 is CASSLAGGRGDTQYF. The CDR3 coding sequence is TGTGCCAGCAGCTTAGCCGGGGGGCGGGGCGATACGCAGTATTTT.

The chain combines TRBV19 with TRBJ2-2, with TRBD1 matching over 7 bases. CDR1 is LNHDA and CDR2 is SQIVND in the germline V gene (reference sequence). V lost 7 bases to trimming and J lost 2 bases; unmatched junction nucleotides: 10. The CDR3 has 16 amino acids. Here the CDR3 reads CASTRPRQGNTGELFF. The CDR3 DNA reads as TGTGCCAGTACCCGACCGCGACAGGGAAACACCGGGGAGCTGTTTTTT.

The CDR3 DNA is TGTGCCAGCAGCGTAGATCCCCTTAGCAATCAGCCCCAGCATTTT. Its protein product is CASSVDPLSNQPQHF. This chain uses TRBV9 with TRBJ1-5; D unresolved. The CDR3 contains 15 residues. Trimming took 0 bases from V and 0 from J, leaving 7 bases between them. Per germline, CDR1 SGDLS and CDR2 YYNGEE.

V is TRBV27 and J is TRBJ2-5, with 7 bases that match TRBD2. The CDR3 spans 17 residues. With 4 bases clipped from V and 5 bases from J, the junction kept 16 bases outside the gene matches. The germline V gene encodes CDR1 MNHEY and CDR2 SMNVEV (reference sequence). CDR3 loop: CASSSLKVGTIVETQYF. In DNA form, the CDR3 reads TGTGCCAGCAGTTCCCTTAAAGTCGGGACTATCGTCGAGACCCAGTACTTC.

V is TRBV7-2 and J is TRBJ2-7, with a tentative D call TRBD2 (5 bases). Germline V gives CDR1 SGHTA, CDR2 FQGNSA. This CDR3 is 15 amino acids long. The V end was cut by 2 bases, the J end by 2 bases, with 13 bases between. CDR3 DNA: TGTGCCAGCAGCTTAACCTTAGGACTTACCTACGAGCAGTACTTC. It translates to CASSLTLGLTYEQYF.

The chain is built from TRBV6-4 and TRBJ2-7; 11 nucleotides line up with TRBD2. V dropped 5 bases and J dropped 3; count of bases not matched to a gene: 6. This CDR3 spans 15 amino acids. Germline CDR1 is MRHNA and CDR2 is SNTAGT. CDR3 DNA: TGTGCCAGCAGTTACCTAGCGGGGGGCTTCTACGAGCAGTACTTC. Amino acids: CASSYLAGGFYEQYF.

V is TRBV5-4 and J is TRBJ1-1; D gene uncertain. The germline V gene encodes CDR1 SGHNT and CDR2 YYREEE (reference sequence). Trimming shortened V by 3 bases and J by 5 bases, and 8 bases separated the two germline ends. CDR3 length: 12 residues. CDR3 residues: CASSYTGTEAFF. The CDR3 DNA reads TGTGCCAGCAGCTACACGGGGACTGAAGCTTTCTTT.

The chain uses TRBV19 and TRBJ1-5, with 7 positions matching TRBD1. The CDR3 runs to 19 residues. J gave up 0 bases and V 1 base, and 12 bases lay outside the gene matches. CDR1 and CDR2 (germline): LNHDA, SQIVND (reference sequence). CDR3 residues: CASSIAVSQGPYSNQPQHF. CDR3 DNA: TGTGCCAGTAGTATAGCGGTCTCACAGGGGCCTTATAGCAATCAGCCCCAGCATTTT.

This chain connects TRBV7-3 to TRBJ2-1; D call uncertain. The CDR3 totals 16 residues. Germline V gene sequence: CDR1 SGHTA, CDR2 FQGTGA. The V end was cut by 2 bases, the J end by 3 bases, with 14 bases between. CDR3 in DNA: TGTGCCAGCAGCTTAGCCGCGGTTCGACTCTACAATGAGCAGTTCTTC. Its protein is CASSLAAVRLYNEQFF.

This chain uses TRBV19 with TRBJ1-2; 9 positions agree with TRBD1. This CDR3 spans 14 amino acids. With V trimmed by 10 bases and J by 5 bases, 11 bases remained unmatched. Germline V gives CDR1 LNHDA, CDR2 SQIVND (reference sequence). The CDR3 sequence: CATRGGTGHYGYTF. The CDR3 nucleotides are TGTGCCACTAGAGGGGGGACAGGGCATTATGGCTACACCTTC.

Comment on this clone: This sample also contains other DNA sequences that code for the same CDR3. V usage is TRBV12-3 or TRBV12-4 and J usage is TRBJ2-5; D unresolved. The CDR3 contains 11 residues. Trimming took 6 bases from V and 2 from J, leaving 4 bases between them. The chain's CDR3 is CASSLQETQYF. The CDR3 bases are TGTGCCAGCAGCCTACAAGAGACCCAGTACTTC.

CDR3 nucleotide sequence: TGCGCCAGCAGCCAAGGTTCGGGCGGTTCTGGAGGTACGCAGTATTTT. Amino acid sequence: CASSQGSGGSGGTQYF. This chain uses TRBV4-3 with TRBJ2-3; maybe TRBD2 (5 bases). Trimming pared 1 base from V and 8 bases from J, leaving 19 bases between. Germline CDR1 reads LGHNA; CDR2 reads YSLEER. This CDR3 has 16 residues.

The V and J genes are TRBV18 and TRBJ1-4; possible D gene TRBD1, 5 bases. The V end lost 3 bases, the J end lost 7 bases, and 9 bases lay between the germline ends. Germline assignment: CDR1 KGHSH and CDR2 LQKENI. The CDR3 contains 13 residues. CDR3 sequence (DNA): TGTGCCAGCTCACCGCAGGGAGGTGAAAAACTGTTTTTT. Residues: CASSPQGGEKLFF.

The CDR3 DNA reads as TGTGCCAGCTCACCACCGAACAGGGGGGAACGGCAGCCCCAGCATTTT. It codes for CASSPPNRGERQPQHF. The chain links TRBV18 to TRBJ1-5, with 8 bases that match TRBD1. CDR3 length equals 16 residues. Germline loops: CDR1 KGHSH, CDR2 LQKENI. J gave up 7 bases and V 0 bases, and 8 bases lay outside the gene matches.

This sequence joins TRBV6-2 or TRBV6-3 and TRBJ1-4, with D unresolved. Germline CDR1 and CDR2: MNHEY and SVGEGT. V lost 0 bases and J lost 0, with 8 bases in between. This CDR3 is built from 16 residues. The chain's CDR3 is CASSYSGPATNEKLFF. CDR3 in DNA: TGTGCCAGCAGTTACTCGGGCCCGGCAACTAATGAAAAACTGTTTTTT.